The 12 T cell receptor beta chains reported below all come from one sample, sequenced in a study of beta chain features in type 1 diabetes (dated by TCRdb to 2016 to 2018). The receptor library was made with the immunoSEQ multiplex PCR assay. The entire isolated RNA was reverse transcribed using the High Capacity cDNA Reverse Transcription Kit, and thus expressed TCRB transcripts were sequenced. TCRdb holds this immuneACCESS table with in-frame rearrangements only. Some clones are missing; in checked studies, unresolved V genes explain under half, and the rest has no known cause. Recorded for this sample are a few hundred thousand clones; 15% to 20% of them occurred a single time. Under 0.05% of the sample is in the top ten clones. Sequenced material: naive CD4+ T cells from blood. Reading the label with the study, this specimen's cell subset or site is: true naive CD4+ T cells. The receptor set was obtained from a woman aged 18-29 years in good health.

The chain carries TRBV19 and TRBJ2-7; tentatively, D is TRBD1 (6 bases). Trimming shortened V by 6 bases and J by 2 bases, and 17 bases separated the two germline ends. Germline CDR1 and CDR2: LNHDA and SQIVND (reference sequence). CDR3 size: 15 residues. CDR3 nucleotides: TGTGCCAGTAGAAATACCGGCCAGGGGCCCTACGAGCAGTACTTC. This translates into CASRNTGQGPYEQYF.

The chain uses TRBV11-1 and TRBJ2-4, with 8 bases that match TRBD2. CDR1 SGHAT and CDR2 FQDESV come from the germline V gene (reference sequence). J lost 9 bases, V lost 5 bases, and 12 bases had no gene match. CDR3 length: 15 residues. As DNA, the CDR3 is TGTGCCAGCAGCCCCACGGGGGGGGCGCGGGGCATTCAGTACTTC. Translation: CASSPTGGARGIQYF.

The rearrangement uses TRBV2 and TRBJ2-7; 8 positions agree with TRBD1. The germline V gene has CDR1 SNHLY and CDR2 FYNNEI. The CDR3 has 13 amino acids. Trimming removed 6 bases from V and 6 bases from J; junction bases left unmatched: 7. The CDR3 coding sequence is TGTGCCAGCAGAAAGGACAGGGTGCCCGAGCAGTACTTC. Encoded protein: CASRKDRVPEQYF.

The chain employs TRBV4-1 and TRBJ2-7; D might be TRBD2 (6 bases). Germline CDR1 and CDR2: MGHRA and YSYEKL. Deletions cut 2 bases from V and 3 bases from J, with 20 bases between. CDR3 length equals 17 residues. CDR3 bases: TGCGCCAGCAGCCAATTTTCTTTGACTAGATCCAACTACGAGCAGTACTTC. Its protein is CASSQFSLTRSNYEQYF.

The V call is TRBV18, the J call TRBJ2-1; possible D gene TRBD1, 6 bases. CDR3 length equals 15 residues. CDR1 and CDR2 from the germline V gene are KGHSH and LQKENI. V shed 1 base and J shed 8 bases, with 15 bases lying between them. This chain's CDR3 is CASSPLRDIRDEQFF. The CDR3, as DNA: TGTGCCAGCTCACCACTCCGGGACATACGAGATGAGCAGTTCTTC.

This clone was seen just once. This chain joins TRBV2 and TRBJ1-1; 8 nucleotides line up with TRBD1. V dropped 4 bases and J dropped 4; count of bases not matched to a gene: 8. The CDR3 spans 15 residues. The germline gives CDR1 SNHLY, CDR2 FYNNEI. CDR3 coding DNA: TGTGCCAGCAGTGCTCCAGGGGGCAAGGTCACTGAAGCTTTCTTT. Translating it yields CASSAPGGKVTEAFF.

This sequence joins TRBV7-3 and TRBJ2-1; D unclear. This CDR3 region has 16 residues. The V end was cut by 8 bases, the J end by 8 bases, with 25 bases between. The germline V gene has CDR1 SGHTA and CDR2 FQGTGA. The CDR3, as DNA: TGTGCCAGCGCAAGAATTCCCGGGTCATGGCCCGATGAGCAGTTCTTC. Translated: CASARIPGSWPDEQFF. Combining the CDR3 with reference TRBV7-3 and TRBJ2-1 gives the whole variable domain GAGVSQTPSNKVTEKGKYVELRCDPISGHTALYWYRQSLGQGPEFLIYFQGTGAADDSGLPNDRFFAVRPEGSVSTLKIQRTERGDSAVYLCASARIPGSWPDEQFFGPGTRLTVL.

The J gene is TRBJ2-7, the V gene TRBV25-1; possible D gene TRBD1, 5 bases. Germline CDR1 is MGHDK and CDR2 is SYGVNS. The V end was cut by 6 bases, the J end by 1 base, with 10 bases between. The CDR3 runs 13 residues. In nucleotides, the CDR3 is TGTGCCAGCAGACCAGACAGTTCCTACGAGCAGTACTTC. Translating it yields CASRPDSSYEQYF.

This clone showed up just a few times. The V gene is TRBV25-1, the J gene TRBJ2-1, with TRBD2 matching over 7 bases. The CDR3 is made up of 15 amino acids. CDR1 and CDR2 from the germline V gene are MGHDK and SYGVNS. The V gene end was trimmed by 6 bases and the J gene end by 6 bases; junction bases not matched to a gene: 11. CDR3 nucleotides: TGTGCCAGCAGCAATACCGGGACTATCTCCAATGAGCAGTTCTTC. This gives the protein CASSNTGTISNEQFF.

This clone has just a few counts. This chain joins TRBV4-3 and TRBJ2-3; maybe TRBD1 (5 bases). The CDR3 length is 13 residues. CDR1 is LGHNA, CDR2 YSLEER, per germline. Between the trimmed V and J ends, which lost 10 bases and 3 bases, there was a span of 14 bases. The DNA of the CDR3 is TGCGCCAAGGGGTTGAAGAGTACAGATACGCAGTATTTT. This codes for CAKGLKSTDTQYF.

This clone was found a few times. This chain's CDR3 is CAWLGQLQETQYF. CDR3 nucleotide sequence: TGTGCCTGGCTGGGACAGCTACAAGAGACCCAGTACTTC. The chain recombines TRBV30 with TRBJ2-5; 7 bases are a match to TRBD1. J was trimmed by 2 bases and V by 5 bases; bases with no gene match: 5. CDR1 GTSNPN and CDR2 SVGIG come from the germline V gene (reference sequence). The CDR3 spans 13 residues. The full variable domain, completed using reference TRBV30 and TRBJ2-5, is SQTIHQWPATLVQPVGSPLSLECTVEGTSNPNLYWYRQAAGRGLQLLFYSVGIGQISSEVPQNLSASRPQDRQFILSSKKLLLSDSGFYLCAWLGQLQETQYFGPGTRLLVL.

This clone was observed a few times. The chain has TRBV7-9 and TRBJ2-5; D gene ambiguous. Per germline, CDR1 SEHNR and CDR2 FQNEAQ (reference sequence). CDR3 length: 15 residues. The V end was cut by 2 bases, the J end by 1 base, with 11 bases between. CDR3 bases: TGTGCCAGCAGCTTAAATCTGTTTTTCCAAGAGACCCAGTACTTC. This sequence encodes CASSLNLFFQETQYF.